This TCR beta chain was sequenced in a study of early T cells in non-severe SARS-CoV-2 infection. For the study at large: The chains were unpaired, and the sequenced material was bulk RNA from unsorted whole blood.

This clonotype was counted only a few times. The antigen remains unidentified. Germline CDR1 SQVTM, CDR2 ANQGSEA. This CDR3 has 14 residues. V lost 4 bases to trimming and J lost 0 bases, with 13 bases between them. The TCR library protocol was used to attach unique molecular identifiers. These identifiers were attached to individual cDNA molecules. In TCRdb, the 5' RACE reads were re-called with MiXCR into one record per CDR3 protein. This sample has around 52,000 distinct CDR3 sequences, with roughly 10% found just once. Overall study findings and caveats: VDJdb matches were skewed toward anti-spike CD8 T cell responses.

Material: whole blood. The TCR was taken from an adult who was a healthcare worker with PCR-confirmed SARS-CoV-2 infection or an uninfected control (not recorded which). V is TRBV29-1 and J is TRBJ2-7; the D call may be TRBD1 or TRBD2 (6 bases each). The CDR3: CSVVRGQGSYEQYF. CDR3 in DNA: TGCAGCGTTGTCCGGGGGCAGGGCTCCTACGAGCAGTACTTC.